This is a list of T cell receptor beta chains from one sample in a study of blood T cell repertoires in COVID-19. Profiled with immunoSEQ multiplex PCR; TCRdb holds only in-frame clones, not every one. The sample has fewer than 250,000 clones, 65% to 80% seen once; the top ten hold roughly 12%. Sequencing was done on a sample of peripheral blood. The receptors derive from a woman between 50 and 59 years old with acute or convalescent COVID-19. Both conserved end residues are part of each CDR3. Fields, in order: D gene, CDR3 length, V gene, J gene, clone size, CDR3 protein, CDR3 DNA. The D gene is left open where the match is weak. Expanded clones are given a class, and other clones once, few, many or no size at all.

d_gene: .
len: 13
v_gene: TRBV18
j_gene: TRBJ2-5
abundance: .
CDR3aa: CASSSTNQETQYF
CDR3nt: TGTGCCAGCTCATCGACAAACCAAGAGACCCAGTACTTC

d_gene: .
len: 14
v_gene: TRBV21-1
j_gene: TRBJ2-7
abundance: .
CDR3aa: CASSKGQGAYEQYF
CDR3nt: TGTGCCAGCAGCAAAGGGCAGGGGGCCTACGAGCAGTACTTC

d_gene: TRBD1
len: 15
v_gene: TRBV15
j_gene: TRBJ2-2
abundance: .
CDR3aa: CATSSGQGLTGELFF
CDR3nt: TGTGCCACCAGCAGTGGACAGGGTTTGACCGGGGAGCTGTTTTTT

d_gene: .
len: 14
v_gene: TRBV19
j_gene: TRBJ1-1
abundance: .
CDR3aa: CASRGRGMNTEAFF
CDR3nt: TGTGCCAGTAGAGGTAGGGGAATGAACACTGAAGCTTTCTTT

d_gene: .
len: 14
v_gene: TRBV28
j_gene: TRBJ1-2
abundance: .
CDR3aa: CASSTTGTLYGYTF
CDR3nt: TGTGCCAGCAGTACCACCGGGACACTCTATGGCTACACCTTC

d_gene: TRBD1
len: 14
v_gene: TRBV10-1
j_gene: TRBJ2-7
abundance: .
CDR3aa: CASSDPGQTYEQYF
CDR3nt: TGCGCCAGCAGTGACCCGGGACAGACCTACGAGCAGTACTTC

d_gene: .
len: 17
v_gene: TRBV5-4
j_gene: TRBJ1-2
abundance: .
CDR3aa: CASSLPGRSGANYGYTF
CDR3nt: TGTGCCAGCAGCTTGCCGGGACGGTCAGGGGCTAACTATGGCTACACCTTC

d_gene: .
len: 16
v_gene: TRBV27
j_gene: TRBJ1-5
abundance: .
CDR3aa: CASSANTGSRNQPQHF
CDR3nt: TGTGCCAGCAGTGCCAATACAGGGAGCCGCAATCAGCCCCAGCATTTT

d_gene: .
len: 14
v_gene: TRBV6-2/TRBV6-3
j_gene: TRBJ1-5
abundance: .
CDR3aa: CASSYFLQGQPQHF
CDR3nt: TGTGCCAGCAGTTACTTCCTACAGGGCCAGCCCCAGCATTTT

d_gene: .
len: 13
v_gene: TRBV11-2
j_gene: TRBJ1-1
abundance: few
CDR3aa: CASSLGVNTEAFF
CDR3nt: TGTGCCAGCAGCTTAGGAGTGAACACTGAAGCTTTCTTT

d_gene: .
len: 15
v_gene: TRBV7-8
j_gene: TRBJ2-3
abundance: .
CDR3aa: CASSFFSGSTDTQYF
CDR3nt: TGTGCCAGCAGCTTTTTTAGCGGATCCACAGATACGCAGTATTTT

d_gene: TRBD1
len: 14
v_gene: TRBV30
j_gene: TRBJ2-3
abundance: .
CDR3aa: CAWSRTGDGDTQYF
CDR3nt: TGTGCCTGGAGCCGGACAGGGGACGGCGATACGCAGTATTTT

d_gene: TRBD1
len: 15
v_gene: TRBV24-1
j_gene: TRBJ2-7
abundance: .
CDR3aa: CATSDVGDRVHEQYF
CDR3nt: TGTGCCACCAGTGATGTGGGGGACAGGGTCCACGAGCAGTACTTC

d_gene: .
len: 17
v_gene: TRBV6-6
j_gene: TRBJ1-6
abundance: .
CDR3aa: CASSPTSGSNYNSPLHF
CDR3nt: TGTGCCAGCAGTCCTACCTCAGGGTCCAATTATAATTCACCCCTCCACTTT

d_gene: .
len: 17
v_gene: TRBV30
j_gene: TRBJ1-6
abundance: .
CDR3aa: CAWSVLMGSSYNSPLHF
CDR3nt: TGTGCCTGGAGTGTACTAATGGGGAGCTCCTATAATTCACCCCTCCACTTT

d_gene: .
len: 15
v_gene: TRBV7-2
j_gene: TRBJ1-3
abundance: .
CDR3aa: CASSSNGGMGNTIYF
CDR3nt: TGTGCCAGCAGCTCTAACGGGGGTATGGGAAACACCATATATTTT